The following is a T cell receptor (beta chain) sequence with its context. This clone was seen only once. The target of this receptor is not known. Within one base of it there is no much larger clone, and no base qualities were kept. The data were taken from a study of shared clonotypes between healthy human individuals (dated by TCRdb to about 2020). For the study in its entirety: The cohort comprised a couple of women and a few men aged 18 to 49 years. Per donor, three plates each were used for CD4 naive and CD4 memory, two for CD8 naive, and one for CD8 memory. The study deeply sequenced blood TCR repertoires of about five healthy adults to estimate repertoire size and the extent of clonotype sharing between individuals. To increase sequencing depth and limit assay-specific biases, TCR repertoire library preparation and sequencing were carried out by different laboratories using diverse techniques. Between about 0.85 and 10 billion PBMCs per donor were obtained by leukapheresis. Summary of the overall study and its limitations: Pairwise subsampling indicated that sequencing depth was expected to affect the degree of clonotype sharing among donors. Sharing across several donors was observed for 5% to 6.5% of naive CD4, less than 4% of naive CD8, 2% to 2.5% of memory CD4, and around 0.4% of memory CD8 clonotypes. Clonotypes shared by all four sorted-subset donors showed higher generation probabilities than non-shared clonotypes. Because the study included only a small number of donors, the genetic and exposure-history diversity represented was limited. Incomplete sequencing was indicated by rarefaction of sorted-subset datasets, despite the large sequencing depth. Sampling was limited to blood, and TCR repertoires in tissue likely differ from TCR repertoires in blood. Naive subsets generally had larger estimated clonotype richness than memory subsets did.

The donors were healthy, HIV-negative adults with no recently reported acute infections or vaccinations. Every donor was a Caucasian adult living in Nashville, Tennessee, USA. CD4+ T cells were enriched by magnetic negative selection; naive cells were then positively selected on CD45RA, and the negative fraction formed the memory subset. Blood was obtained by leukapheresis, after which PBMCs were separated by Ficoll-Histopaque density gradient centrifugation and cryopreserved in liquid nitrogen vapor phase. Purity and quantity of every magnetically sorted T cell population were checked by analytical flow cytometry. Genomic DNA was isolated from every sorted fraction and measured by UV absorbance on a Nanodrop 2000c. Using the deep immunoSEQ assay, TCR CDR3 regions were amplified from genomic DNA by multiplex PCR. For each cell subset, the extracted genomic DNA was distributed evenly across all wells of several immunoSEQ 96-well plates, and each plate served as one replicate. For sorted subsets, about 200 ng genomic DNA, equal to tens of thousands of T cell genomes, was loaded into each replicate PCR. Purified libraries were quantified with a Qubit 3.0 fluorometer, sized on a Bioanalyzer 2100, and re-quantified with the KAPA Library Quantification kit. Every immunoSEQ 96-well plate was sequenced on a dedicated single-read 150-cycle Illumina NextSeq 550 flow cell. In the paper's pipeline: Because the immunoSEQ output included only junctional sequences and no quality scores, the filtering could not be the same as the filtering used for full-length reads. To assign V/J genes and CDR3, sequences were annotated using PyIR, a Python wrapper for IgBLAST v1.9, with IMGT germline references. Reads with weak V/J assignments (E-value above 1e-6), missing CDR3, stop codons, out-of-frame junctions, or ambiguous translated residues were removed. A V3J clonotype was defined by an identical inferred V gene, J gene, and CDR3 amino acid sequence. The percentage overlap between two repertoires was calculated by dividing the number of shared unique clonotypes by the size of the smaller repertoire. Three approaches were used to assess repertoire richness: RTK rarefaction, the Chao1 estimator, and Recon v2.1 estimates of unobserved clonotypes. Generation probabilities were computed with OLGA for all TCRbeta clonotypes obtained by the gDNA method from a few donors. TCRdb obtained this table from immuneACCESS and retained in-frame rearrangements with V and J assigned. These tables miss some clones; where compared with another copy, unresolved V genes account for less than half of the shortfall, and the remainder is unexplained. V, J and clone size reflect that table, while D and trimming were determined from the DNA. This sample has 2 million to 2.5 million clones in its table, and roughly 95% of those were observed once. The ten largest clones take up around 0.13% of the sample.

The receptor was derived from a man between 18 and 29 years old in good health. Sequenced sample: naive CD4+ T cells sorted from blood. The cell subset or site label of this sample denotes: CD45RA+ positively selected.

The sequenced DNA is TGTGCCAGCAGCTTGGAGGGTACAGGGGGACGGGGCTACACCTTC. Translated, this gives CASSLEGTGGRGYTF. The chain is assembled from TRBV5-6 and TRBJ1-2, and 8 junctional nucleotides match TRBD1. In the germline V gene, CDR1 corresponds to SGHDT and CDR2 to YYEEEE. Spanning cysteine to phenylalanine, the CDR3 consists of 15 amino acids. Only CDR3 DNA is held: 45 bases, read in frame from base 1. V ends up 0 bases short and J 8 bases short, with an unmatched junction base count of 9.